The T cell receptor (beta chain) under discussion was sequenced for a study of T cell repertoires in cytomegalovirus infection. In the study overall: Public TCR beta signature analysis indicated the presence of both CMV infection and matching HLA type.

TCRdb independently ran MiXCR on the reads; one entry per CDR3 protein. The table includes roughly 87,000 distinct CDR3 sequences, roughly 29% detected once. The V end lost 4 bases, the J end lost 0 bases, and 10 bases lay between the germline ends. The CDR3 consists of 15 residues. This clonotype came up many times. What it binds is not known. The gene calls are TRBV12-3 or TRBV12-4 and TRBJ2-4; D gene unclear. The sequence was collected from a human donor in good health (CMV status not recorded). Some clones in this sample may be carry-over from other donors' samples. The sample was CD8+ T cells from cultured PBMCs, taken from culture after CMV antigen stimulation. CDR3 DNA sequence: TGTGCCAGCAGTTGGGGTAATCTAGCCAAAAACATTCAGTACTTC. The encoded protein is CASSWGNLAKNIQYF.